This TCR beta chain was obtained from a study of blood T cell repertoires in COVID-19. At the level of the study: Spain, Italy and the United States supplied samples that represented acute and convalescent COVID-19. PBMCs, B-cell-depleted T cells, or T cells were the source of the cDNA or gDNA that made up the material.

This clone was observed once. The CDR3 is made up of 21 amino acids. The germline CDR1 and CDR2 sequences are LGHNA and YNFKEQ. The V segment lost 0 bases and the J segment 1 base; nucleotides outside the gene matches: 18. Per the authors' pipeline: Reference gene primers were amplified, and this amplification served to estimate nucleated cell counts. The repertoire was sequenced with immunoSEQ multiplex PCR; TCRdb's copy has only in-frame clones and lacks some. V, J and clone size are taken as reported in that table, and D and trimming were inferred from the DNA itself. The data hold 100,000 to 120,000 clones, with less than 85% observed a single time.

Specimen: peripheral blood. The chain carries TRBV4-2 and TRBJ2-1; TRBD2 agrees at 7 bases. The receptor was derived from a woman of 80 years or more with acute or convalescent COVID-19. The CDR3 sequence is CASSQDPVVSGTTASYNEQFF. For the CDR3, the DNA is TGTGCCAGCAGCCAAGACCCCGTCGTGAGCGGGACTACTGCTTCCTACAATGAGCAGTTCTTC.